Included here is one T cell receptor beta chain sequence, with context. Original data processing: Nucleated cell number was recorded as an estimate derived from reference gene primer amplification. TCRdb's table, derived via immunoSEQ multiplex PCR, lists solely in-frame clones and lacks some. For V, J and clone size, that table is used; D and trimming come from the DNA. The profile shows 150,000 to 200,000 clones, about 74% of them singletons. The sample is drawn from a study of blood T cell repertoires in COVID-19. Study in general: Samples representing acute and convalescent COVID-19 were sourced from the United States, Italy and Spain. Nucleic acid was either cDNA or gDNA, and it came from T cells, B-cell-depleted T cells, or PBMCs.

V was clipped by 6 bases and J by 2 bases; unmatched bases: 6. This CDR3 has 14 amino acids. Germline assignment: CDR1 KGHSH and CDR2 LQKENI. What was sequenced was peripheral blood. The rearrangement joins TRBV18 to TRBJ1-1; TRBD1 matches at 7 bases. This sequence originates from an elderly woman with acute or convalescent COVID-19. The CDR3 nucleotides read TGTGCCAGCTCTCAGGGGGGACTTAACACTGAAGCTTTCTTT. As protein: CASSQGGLNTEAFF.